Described below is a single TCR beta chain sequence and its context. Its antigen remains unknown. The CDR3 sequence is 15 residues long. Germline CDR1 is SGHVS and CDR2 is FQNEAQ. Between the trimmed V and J ends, which lost 5 bases and 10 bases, there was a span of 20 bases. In building TCR beta libraries, iRepertoire HTBI primers were used together with Arm-PCR of CDR3 regions. TCRdb itself ran the multiplex PCR reads through MiXCR, one entry per CDR3 protein. The profile covers around 250,000 distinct CDR3 sequences, with around a sixth appearing a single time and around 15% taken by the ten largest. The entry originates in a study of regulatory T cells in long-lasting Graves disease. General study findings and limits: Authors noted too few samples as a limitation.

The time point was: newly diagnosed GD, antithyroid drugs for less than 3 months. Following extraction of RNA from PBMCs, that RNA was used to make the TCR library. The same sample was also used in a study of T cells in Graves' hyperthyroidism and ophthalmopathy.

The J gene is TRBJ1-4, the V gene TRBV7-8; a weak D match, TRBD1 (5 bases). The sequences come from peripheral blood mononuclear cells (PBMCs), collected at new diagnosis, from a patient treated with antithyroid drugs. This sequence originates from a woman between 25 and 40 years old with Graves disease. The CDR3 DNA follows: TGTGCCAGCAGCCCTAGCGGGGGGGGTTCGGGAAAACTGTTTTTT. It yields the protein CASSPSGGGSGKLFF.